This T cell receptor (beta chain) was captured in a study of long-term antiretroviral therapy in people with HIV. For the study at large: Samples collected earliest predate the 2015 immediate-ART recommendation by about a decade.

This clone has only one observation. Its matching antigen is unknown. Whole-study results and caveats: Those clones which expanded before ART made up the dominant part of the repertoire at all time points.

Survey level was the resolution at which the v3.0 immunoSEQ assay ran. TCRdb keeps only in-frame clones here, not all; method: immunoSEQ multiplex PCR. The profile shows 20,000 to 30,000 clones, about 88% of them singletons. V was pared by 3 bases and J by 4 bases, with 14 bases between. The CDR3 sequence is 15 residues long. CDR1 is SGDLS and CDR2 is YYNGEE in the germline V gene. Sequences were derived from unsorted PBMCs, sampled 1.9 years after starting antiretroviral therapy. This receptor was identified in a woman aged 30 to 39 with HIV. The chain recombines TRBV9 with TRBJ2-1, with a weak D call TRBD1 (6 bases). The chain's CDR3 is CASSGGGWEYNEQFF. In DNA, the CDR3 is TGTGCCAGCAGCGGAGGGGGATGGGAGTACAATGAGCAGTTCTTC.